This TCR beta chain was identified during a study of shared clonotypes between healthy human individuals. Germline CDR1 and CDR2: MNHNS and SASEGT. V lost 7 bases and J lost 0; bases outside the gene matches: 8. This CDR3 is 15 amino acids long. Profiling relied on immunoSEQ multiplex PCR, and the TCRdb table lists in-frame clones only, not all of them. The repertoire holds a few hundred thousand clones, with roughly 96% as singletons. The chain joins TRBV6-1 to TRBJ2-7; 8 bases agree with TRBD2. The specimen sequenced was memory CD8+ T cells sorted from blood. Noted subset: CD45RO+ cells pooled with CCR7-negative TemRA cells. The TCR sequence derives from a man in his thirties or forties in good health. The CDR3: CASNGGVDISYEQYF. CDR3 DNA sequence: TGTGCCAGCAACGGGGGGGTTGACATCTCCTACGAGCAGTACTTC.